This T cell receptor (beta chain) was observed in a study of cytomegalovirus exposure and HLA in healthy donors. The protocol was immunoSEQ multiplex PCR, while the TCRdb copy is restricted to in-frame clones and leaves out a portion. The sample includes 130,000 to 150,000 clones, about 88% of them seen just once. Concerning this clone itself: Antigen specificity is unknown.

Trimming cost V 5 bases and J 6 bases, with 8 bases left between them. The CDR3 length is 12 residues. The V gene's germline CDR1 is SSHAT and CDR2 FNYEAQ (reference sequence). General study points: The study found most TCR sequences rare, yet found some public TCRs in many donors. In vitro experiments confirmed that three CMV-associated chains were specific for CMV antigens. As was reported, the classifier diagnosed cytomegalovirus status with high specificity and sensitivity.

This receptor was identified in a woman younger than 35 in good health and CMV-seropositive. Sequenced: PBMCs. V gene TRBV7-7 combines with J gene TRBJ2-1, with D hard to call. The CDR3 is CASSPGSNEQFF. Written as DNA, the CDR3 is TGTGCCAGCAGCCCAGGTTCCAATGAGCAGTTCTTC.